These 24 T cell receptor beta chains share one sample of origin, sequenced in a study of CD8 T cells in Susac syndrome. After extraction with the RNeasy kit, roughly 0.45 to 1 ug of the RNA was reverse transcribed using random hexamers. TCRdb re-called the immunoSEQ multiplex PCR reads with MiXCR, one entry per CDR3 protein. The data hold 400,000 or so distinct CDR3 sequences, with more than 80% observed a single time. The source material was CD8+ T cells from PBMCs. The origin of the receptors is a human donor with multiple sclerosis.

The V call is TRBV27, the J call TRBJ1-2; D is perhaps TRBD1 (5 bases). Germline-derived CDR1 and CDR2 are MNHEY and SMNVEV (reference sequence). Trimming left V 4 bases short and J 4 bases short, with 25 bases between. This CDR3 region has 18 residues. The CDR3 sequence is CASSSRTLQDPPRYGYTF. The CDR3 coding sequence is TGTGCCAGCAGTTCCCGAACCCTACAGGATCCCCCCCGCTATGGCTACACCTTC.

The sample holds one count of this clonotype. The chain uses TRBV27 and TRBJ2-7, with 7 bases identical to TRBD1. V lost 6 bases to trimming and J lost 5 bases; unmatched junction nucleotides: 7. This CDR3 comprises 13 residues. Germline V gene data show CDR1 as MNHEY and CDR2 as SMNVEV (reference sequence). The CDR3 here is CASSNWDSHEQYF. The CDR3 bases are TGTGCCAGCAGCAACTGGGACAGCCACGAGCAGTACTTC.

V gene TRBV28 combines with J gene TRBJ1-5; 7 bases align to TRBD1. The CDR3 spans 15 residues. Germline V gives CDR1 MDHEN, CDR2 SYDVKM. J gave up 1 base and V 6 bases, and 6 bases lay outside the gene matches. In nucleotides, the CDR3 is TGTGCCAGCAGAAGCGACAGGGAGAGCAATCAGCCCCAGCATTTT. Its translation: CASRSDRESNQPQHF.

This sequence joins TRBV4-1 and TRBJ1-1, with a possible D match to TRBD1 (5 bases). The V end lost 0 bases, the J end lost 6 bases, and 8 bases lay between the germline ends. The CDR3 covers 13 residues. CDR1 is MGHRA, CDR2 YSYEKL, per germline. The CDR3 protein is CASSQEGGAEAFF. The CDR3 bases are TGCGCCAGCAGCCAAGAGGGGGGAGCTGAAGCTTTCTTT.

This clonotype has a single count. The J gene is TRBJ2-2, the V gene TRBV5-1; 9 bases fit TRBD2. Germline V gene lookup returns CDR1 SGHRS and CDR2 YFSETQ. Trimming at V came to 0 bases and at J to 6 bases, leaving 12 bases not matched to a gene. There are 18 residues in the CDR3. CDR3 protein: CASSLGLIGLASPGELFF. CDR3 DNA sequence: TGCGCCAGCAGCTTGGGACTCATCGGACTAGCGTCCCCCGGGGAGCTGTTTTTT.

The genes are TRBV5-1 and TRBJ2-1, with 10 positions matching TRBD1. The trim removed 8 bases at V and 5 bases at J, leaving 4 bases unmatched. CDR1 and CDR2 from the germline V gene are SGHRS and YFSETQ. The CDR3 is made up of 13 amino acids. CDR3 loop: CASTDRGDNEQFF. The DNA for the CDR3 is TGCGCCAGTACGGACAGGGGGGACAATGAGCAGTTCTTC.

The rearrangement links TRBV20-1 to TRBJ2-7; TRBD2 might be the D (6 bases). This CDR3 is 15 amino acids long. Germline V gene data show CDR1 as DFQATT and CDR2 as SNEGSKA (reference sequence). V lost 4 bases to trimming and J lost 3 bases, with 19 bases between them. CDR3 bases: TGCAGTGCTAATGATCCCGGGACTGGACTCTACGAGCAGTACTTC. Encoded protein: CSANDPGTGLYEQYF.

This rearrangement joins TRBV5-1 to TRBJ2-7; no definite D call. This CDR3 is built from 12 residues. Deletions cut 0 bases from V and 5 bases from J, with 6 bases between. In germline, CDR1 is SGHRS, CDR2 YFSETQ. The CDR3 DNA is TGCGCCAGCAGCTTGGACACCCACGAGCAGTACTTC. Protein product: CASSLDTHEQYF.

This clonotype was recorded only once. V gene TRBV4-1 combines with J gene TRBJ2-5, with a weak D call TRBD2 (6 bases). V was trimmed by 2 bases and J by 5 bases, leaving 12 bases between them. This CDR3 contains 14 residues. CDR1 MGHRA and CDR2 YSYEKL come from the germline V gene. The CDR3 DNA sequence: TGCGCCAGCAGCCAAAGGGCGGGAATGGAGACCCAGTACTTC. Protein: CASSQRAGMETQYF.

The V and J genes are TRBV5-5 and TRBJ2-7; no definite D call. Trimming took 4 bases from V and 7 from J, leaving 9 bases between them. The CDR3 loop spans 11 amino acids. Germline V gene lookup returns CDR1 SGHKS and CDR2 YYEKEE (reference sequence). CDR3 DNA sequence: TGTGCCAGCAGCGCTCTGACAGAGCAGTACTTC. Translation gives CASSALTEQYF.

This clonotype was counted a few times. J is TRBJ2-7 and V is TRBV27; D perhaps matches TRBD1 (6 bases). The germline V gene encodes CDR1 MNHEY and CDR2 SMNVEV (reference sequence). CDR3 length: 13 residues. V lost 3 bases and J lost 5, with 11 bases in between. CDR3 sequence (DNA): TGTGCCAGCAGTTTCACAGGGCGCGACGAGCAGTACTTC. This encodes CASSFTGRDEQYF.

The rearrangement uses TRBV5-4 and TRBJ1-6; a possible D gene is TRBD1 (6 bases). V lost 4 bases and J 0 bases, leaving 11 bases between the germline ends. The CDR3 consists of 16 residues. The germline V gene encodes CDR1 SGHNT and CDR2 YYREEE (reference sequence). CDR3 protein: CASSPGVSSYNSPLHF. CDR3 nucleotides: TGTGCCAGCAGCCCAGGGGTCAGCTCCTATAATTCACCCCTCCACTTT. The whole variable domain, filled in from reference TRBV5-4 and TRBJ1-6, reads ETGVTQSPTHLIKTRGQQVTLRCSSQSGHNTVSWYQQALGQGPQFIFQYYREEENGRGNFPPRFSGLQFPNYSSELNVNALELDDSALYLCASSPGVSSYNSPLHFGNGTRLTVT.

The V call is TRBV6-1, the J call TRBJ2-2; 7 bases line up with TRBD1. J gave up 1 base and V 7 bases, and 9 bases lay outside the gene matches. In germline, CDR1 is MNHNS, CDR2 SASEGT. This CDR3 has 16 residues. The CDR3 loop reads CASKIGQVKNTGELFF. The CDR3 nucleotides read TGTGCCAGCAAAATTGGACAGGTCAAGAACACCGGGGAGCTGTTTTTT.

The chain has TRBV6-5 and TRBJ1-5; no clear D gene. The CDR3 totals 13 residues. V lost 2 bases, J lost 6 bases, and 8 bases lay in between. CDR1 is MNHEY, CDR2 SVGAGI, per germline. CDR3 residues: CASSYEGSQPQHF. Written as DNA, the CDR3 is TGTGCCAGCAGTTACGAGGGATCTCAGCCCCAGCATTTT.

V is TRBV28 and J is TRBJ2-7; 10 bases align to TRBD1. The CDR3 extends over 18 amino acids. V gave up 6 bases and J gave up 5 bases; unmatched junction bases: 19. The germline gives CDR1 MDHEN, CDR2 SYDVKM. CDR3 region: CASSVWGESDRGQHEQYF. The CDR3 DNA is TGTGCCAGCAGCGTTTGGGGGGAATCCGACAGGGGGCAACACGAGCAGTACTTC. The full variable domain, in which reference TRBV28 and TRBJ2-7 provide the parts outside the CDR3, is DVKVTQSSRYLVKRTGEKVFLECVQDMDHENMFWYRQDPGLGLRLIYFSYDVKMKEKGDIPEGYSVSREKKERFSLILESASTNQTSMYLCASSVWGESDRGQHEQYFGPGTRLTVT.

In nucleotides, the CDR3 is TGTGCCAGCAGTTTCGGCCTAAATTACAATGAGCAGTTCTTC. As protein: CASSFGLNYNEQFF. This chain links TRBV27 with TRBJ2-1; D remains unclear. The V end lost 3 bases, the J end lost 4 bases, and 10 bases lay between the germline ends. The CDR3 spans 14 residues. In germline, CDR1 is MNHEY, CDR2 SMNVEV (reference sequence).

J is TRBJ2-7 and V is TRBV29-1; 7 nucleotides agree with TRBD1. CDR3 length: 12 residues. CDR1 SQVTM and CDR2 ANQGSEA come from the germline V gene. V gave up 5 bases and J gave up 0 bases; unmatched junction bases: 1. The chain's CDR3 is CSVRGPSYEQYF. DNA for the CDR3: TGCAGCGTTAGGGGGCCCTCCTACGAGCAGTACTTC.

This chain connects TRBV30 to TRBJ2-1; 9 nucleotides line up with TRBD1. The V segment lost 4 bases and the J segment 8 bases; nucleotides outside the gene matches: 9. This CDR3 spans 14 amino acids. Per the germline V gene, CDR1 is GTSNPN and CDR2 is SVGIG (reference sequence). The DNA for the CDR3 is TGTGCCTGGACCCCGGGACAGGGTAACGATGAGCAGTTCTTC. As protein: CAWTPGQGNDEQFF.

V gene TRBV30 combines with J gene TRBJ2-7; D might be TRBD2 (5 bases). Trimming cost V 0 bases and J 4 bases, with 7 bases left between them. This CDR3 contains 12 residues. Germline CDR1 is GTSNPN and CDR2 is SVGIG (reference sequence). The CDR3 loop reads CAWSVPGYEQYF. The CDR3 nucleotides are TGTGCCTGGAGTGTACCGGGATACGAGCAGTACTTC.

The CDR3 coding sequence is TGTGCCAGCAGTCACGGGGCGTTCGGGGTCTCACCCTACGAGCAGTACTTC. This translates into CASSHGAFGVSPYEQYF. The chain uses TRBV6-5 and TRBJ2-7; D could derive from TRBD1 or TRBD2 (5 bases each). The V end lost 5 bases, the J end lost 2 bases, and 22 bases lay between the germline ends. CDR1 is MNHEY, CDR2 SVGAGI, per germline. The CDR3 has 17 residues.

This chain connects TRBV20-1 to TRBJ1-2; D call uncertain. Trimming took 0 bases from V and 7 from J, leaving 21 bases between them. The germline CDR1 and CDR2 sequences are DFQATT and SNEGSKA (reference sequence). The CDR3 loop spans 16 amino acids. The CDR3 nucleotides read TGCAGTGCTAGAGATCTAAAAGCCTCTAATCCATCTGGCTACACCTTC. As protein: CSARDLKASNPSGYTF.

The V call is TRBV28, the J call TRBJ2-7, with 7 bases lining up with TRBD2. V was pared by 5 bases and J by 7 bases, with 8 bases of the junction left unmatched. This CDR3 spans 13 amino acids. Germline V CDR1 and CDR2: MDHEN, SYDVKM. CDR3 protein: CASSGLADVEQYF. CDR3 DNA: TGTGCCAGCAGTGGGCTAGCGGACGTTGAGCAGTACTTC.

The CDR3: CASSQDGLAGYNEQFF. CDR3 DNA: TGCGCCAGCAGCCAAGATGGACTAGCGGGTTACAATGAGCAGTTCTTC. V usage is TRBV4-1 and J usage is TRBJ2-1; 11 positions agree with TRBD2. V trimming: 0 bases; J trimming: 4 bases; junction bases outside the gene matches: 2. Looked up from germline, CDR1 is MGHRA and CDR2 is YSYEKL. The CDR3 loop spans 16 amino acids.

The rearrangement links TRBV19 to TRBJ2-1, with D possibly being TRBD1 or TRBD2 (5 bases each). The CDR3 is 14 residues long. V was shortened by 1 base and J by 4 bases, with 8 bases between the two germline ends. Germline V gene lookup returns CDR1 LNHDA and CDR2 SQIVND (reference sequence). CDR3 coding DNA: TGTGCCAGTAGTATAGGAGGGGTTTACAATGAGCAGTTCTTC. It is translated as CASSIGGVYNEQFF.